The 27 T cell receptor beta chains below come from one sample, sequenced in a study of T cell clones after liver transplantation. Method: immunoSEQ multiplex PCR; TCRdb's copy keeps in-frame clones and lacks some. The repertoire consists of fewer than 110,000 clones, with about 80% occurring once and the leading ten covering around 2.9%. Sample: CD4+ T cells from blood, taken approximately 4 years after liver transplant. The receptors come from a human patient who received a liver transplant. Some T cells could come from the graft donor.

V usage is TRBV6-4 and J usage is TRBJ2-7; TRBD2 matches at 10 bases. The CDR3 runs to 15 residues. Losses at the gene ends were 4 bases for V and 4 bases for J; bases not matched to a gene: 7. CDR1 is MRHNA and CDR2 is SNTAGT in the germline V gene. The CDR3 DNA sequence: TGTGCCAGCAGTGTCGCTAGCGGGAGTAAGTACGAGCAGTACTTC. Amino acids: CASSVASGSKYEQYF.

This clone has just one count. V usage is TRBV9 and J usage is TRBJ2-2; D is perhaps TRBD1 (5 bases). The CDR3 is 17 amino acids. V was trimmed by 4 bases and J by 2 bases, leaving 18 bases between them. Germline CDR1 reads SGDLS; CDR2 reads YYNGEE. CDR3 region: CASSLQGGALNTGELFF. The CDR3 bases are TGTGCCAGCAGCCTCCAGGGTGGAGCGTTAAACACCGGGGAGCTGTTTTTT.

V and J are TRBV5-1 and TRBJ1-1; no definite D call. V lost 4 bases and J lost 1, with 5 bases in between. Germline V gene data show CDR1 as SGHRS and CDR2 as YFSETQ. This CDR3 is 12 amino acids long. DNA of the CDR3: TGCGCCAGCAGCAAGGAGAACACTGAAGCTTTCTTT. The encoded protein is CASSKENTEAFF. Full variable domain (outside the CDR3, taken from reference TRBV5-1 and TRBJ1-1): KAGVTQTPRYLIKTRGQQVTLSCSPISGHRSVSWYQQTPGQGLQFLFEYFSETQRNKGNFPGRFSGRQFSNSRSEMNVSTLELGDSALYLCASSKENTEAFFGQGTRLTVV.

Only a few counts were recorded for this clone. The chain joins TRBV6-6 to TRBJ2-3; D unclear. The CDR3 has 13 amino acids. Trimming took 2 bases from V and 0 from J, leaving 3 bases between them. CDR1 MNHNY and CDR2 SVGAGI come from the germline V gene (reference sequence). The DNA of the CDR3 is TGTGCCAGCAGTTACGACAGCACAGATACGCAGTATTTT. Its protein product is CASSYDSTDTQYF.

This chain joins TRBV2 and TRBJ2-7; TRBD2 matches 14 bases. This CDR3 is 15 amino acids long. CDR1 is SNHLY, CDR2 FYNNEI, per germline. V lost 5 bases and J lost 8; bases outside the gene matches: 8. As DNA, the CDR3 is TGTGCCAGCAGTTCCGGACTAGCGGGAGGTAAAAAGCAGTACTTC. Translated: CASSSGLAGGKKQYF.

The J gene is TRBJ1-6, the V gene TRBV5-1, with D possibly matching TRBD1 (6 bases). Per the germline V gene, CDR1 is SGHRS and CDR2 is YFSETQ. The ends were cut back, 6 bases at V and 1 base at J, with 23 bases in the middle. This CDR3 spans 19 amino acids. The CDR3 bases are TGCGCCAGCACCAACCCAGGGGCCGGGGTCGGGTCCTATAATTCACCCCTCCACTTT. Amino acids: CASTNPGAGVGSYNSPLHF.

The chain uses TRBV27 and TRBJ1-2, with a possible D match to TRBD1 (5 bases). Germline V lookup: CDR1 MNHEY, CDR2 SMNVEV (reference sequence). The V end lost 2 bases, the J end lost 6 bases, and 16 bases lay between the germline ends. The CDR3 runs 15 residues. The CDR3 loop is CASSLIPREGHGYTF. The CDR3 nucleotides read TGTGCCAGCAGTTTAATCCCCCGCGAGGGGCATGGCTACACCTTC.

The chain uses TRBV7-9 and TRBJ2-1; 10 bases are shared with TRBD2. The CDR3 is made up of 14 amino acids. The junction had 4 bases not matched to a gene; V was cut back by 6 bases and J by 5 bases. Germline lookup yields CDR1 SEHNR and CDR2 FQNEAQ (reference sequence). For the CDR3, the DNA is TGTGCCAGCAGTACCGGGACTAGCGACAATGAGCAGTTCTTC. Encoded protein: CASSTGTSDNEQFF. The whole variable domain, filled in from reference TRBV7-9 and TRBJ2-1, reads DTGVSQNPRHKITKRGQNVTFRCDPISEHNRLYWYRQTLGQGPEFLTYFQNEAQLEKSRLLSDRFSAERPKGSFSTLEIQRTEQGDSAMYLCASSTGTSDNEQFFGPGTRLTVL.

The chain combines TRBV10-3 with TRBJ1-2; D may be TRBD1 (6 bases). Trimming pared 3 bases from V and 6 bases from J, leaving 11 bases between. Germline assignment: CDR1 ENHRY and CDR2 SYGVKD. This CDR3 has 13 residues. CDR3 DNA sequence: TGTGCCATCAGTGATACAGGGAGTAATGGCTACACCTTC. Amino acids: CAISDTGSNGYTF.

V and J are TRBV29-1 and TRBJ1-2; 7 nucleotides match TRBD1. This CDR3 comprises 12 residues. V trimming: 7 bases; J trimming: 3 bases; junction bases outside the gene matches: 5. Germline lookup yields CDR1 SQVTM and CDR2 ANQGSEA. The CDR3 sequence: CSDIGTDYGYTF. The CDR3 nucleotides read TGCAGCGACATCGGGACAGACTATGGCTACACCTTC.

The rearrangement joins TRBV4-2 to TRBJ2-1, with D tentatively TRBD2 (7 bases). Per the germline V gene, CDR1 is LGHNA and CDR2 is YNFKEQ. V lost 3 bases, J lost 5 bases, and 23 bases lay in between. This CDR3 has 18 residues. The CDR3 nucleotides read TGTGCCAGCAGCCAGAGGGGGGGAGGAGTGGCGGGGCACAATGAGCAGTTCTTC. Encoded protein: CASSQRGGGVAGHNEQFF.

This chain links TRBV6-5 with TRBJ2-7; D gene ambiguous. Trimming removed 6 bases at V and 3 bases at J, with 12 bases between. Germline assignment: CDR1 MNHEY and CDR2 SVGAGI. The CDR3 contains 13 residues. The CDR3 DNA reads TGTGCCAGCAGCTCCGAGAGTCGCTACGAGCAGTACTTC. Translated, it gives CASSSESRYEQYF.

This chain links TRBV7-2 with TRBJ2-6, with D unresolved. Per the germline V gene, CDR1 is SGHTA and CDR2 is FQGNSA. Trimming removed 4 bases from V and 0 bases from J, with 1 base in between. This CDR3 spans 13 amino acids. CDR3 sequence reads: CASSSSGANVLTF. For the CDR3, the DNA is TGTGCCAGCAGCTCCTCTGGGGCCAACGTCCTGACTTTC.

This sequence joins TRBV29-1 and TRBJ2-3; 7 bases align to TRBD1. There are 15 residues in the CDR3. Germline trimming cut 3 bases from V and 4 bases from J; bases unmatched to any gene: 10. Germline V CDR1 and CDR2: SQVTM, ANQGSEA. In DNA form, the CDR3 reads TGCAGCGTTGACCCGACAGGGACATATTCAGATACGCAGTATTTT. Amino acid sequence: CSVDPTGTYSDTQYF.

The CDR3 here is CASSPPQGAGNTIYF. The CDR3 region has the DNA TGTGCCAGCAGCCCCCCTCAGGGAGCTGGAAACACCATATATTTT. The chain couples TRBV2 to TRBJ1-3, with D possibly TRBD1 on 5 matching bases. Germline V lookup: CDR1 SNHLY, CDR2 FYNNEI. CDR3 size: 15 residues. The V end lost 6 bases, the J end lost 2 bases, and 14 bases lay between the germline ends.

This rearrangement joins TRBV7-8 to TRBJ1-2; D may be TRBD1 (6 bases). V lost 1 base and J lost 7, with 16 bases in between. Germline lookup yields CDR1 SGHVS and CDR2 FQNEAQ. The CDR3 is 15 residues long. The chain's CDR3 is CASSLGPGARSGYTF. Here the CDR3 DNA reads TGTGCCAGCAGCTTAGGGCCGGGGGCGCGTTCTGGCTACACCTTC.

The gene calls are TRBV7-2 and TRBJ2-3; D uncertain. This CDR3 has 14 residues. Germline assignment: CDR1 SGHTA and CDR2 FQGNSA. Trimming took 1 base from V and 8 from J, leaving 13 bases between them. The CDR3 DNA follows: TGTGCCAGCAGCTTAGACAATGGGGTGGTTACGCAGTATTTT. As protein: CASSLDNGVVTQYF. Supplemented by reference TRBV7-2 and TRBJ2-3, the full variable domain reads GAGVSQSPSNKVTEKGKDVELRCDPISGHTALYWYRQSLGQGLEFLIYFQGNSAPDKSGLPSDRFSAERTGGSVSTLTIQRTQQEDSAVYLCASSLDNGVVTQYFGPGTRLTVL.

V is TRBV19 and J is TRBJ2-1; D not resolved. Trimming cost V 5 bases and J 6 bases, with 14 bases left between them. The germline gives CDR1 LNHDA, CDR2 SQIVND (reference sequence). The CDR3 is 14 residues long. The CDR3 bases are TGTGCCAGTAGTTCCAAACCCTACGGCAATGAGCAGTTCTTC. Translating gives CASSSKPYGNEQFF.

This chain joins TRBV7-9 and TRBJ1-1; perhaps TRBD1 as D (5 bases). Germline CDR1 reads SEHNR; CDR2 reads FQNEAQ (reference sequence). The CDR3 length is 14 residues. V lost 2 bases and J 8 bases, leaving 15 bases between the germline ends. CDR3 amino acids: CASSLLGTAGEAFF. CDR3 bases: TGTGCCAGCAGCTTACTCGGGACGGCGGGGGAAGCTTTCTTT.

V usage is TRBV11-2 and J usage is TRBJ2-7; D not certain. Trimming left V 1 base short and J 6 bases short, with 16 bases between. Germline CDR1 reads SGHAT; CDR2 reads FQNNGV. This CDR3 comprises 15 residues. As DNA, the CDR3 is TGTGCCAGCAGCTTAGTGCTGGGGTCGTTCGTCGAGCAGTACTTC. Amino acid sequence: CASSLVLGSFVEQYF.

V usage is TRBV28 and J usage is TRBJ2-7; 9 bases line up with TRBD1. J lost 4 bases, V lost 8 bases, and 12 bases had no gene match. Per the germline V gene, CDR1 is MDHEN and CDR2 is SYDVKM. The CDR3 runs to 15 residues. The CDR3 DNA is TGTGCCAGCTCTCTACCGGGACAGGGTGCGTACGAGCAGTACTTC. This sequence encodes CASSLPGQGAYEQYF. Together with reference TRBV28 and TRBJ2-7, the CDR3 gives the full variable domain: DVKVTQSSRYLVKRTGEKVFLECVQDMDHENMFWYRQDPGLGLRLIYFSYDVKMKEKGDIPEGYSVSREKKERFSLILESASTNQTSMYLCASSLPGQGAYEQYFGPGTRLTVT.

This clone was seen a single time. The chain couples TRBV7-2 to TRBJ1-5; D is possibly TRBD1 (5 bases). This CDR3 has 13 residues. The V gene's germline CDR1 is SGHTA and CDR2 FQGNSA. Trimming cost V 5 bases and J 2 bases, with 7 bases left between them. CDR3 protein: CASSPTGNQPQHF. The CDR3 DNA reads TGTGCCAGCAGCCCGACAGGCAATCAGCCCCAGCATTTT. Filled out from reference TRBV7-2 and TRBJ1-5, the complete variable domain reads GAGVSQSPSNKVTEKGKDVELRCDPISGHTALYWYRQSLGQGLEFLIYFQGNSAPDKSGLPSDRFSAERTGGSVSTLTIQRTQQEDSAVYLCASSPTGNQPQHFGDGTRLSIL.

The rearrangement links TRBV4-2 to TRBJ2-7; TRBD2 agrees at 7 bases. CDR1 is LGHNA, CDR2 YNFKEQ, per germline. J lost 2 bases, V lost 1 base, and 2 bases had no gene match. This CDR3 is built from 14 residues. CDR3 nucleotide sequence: TGTGCCAGCAGCCAAGCGCTAGCGGCCTACGAGCAGTACTTC. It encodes CASSQALAAYEQYF.

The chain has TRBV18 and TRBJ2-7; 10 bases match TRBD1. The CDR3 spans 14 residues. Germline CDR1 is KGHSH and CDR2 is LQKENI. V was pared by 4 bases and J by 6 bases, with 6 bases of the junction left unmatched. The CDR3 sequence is CASSLTGQGLEQYF. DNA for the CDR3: TGTGCCAGCTCACTTACGGGACAGGGGCTCGAGCAGTACTTC.

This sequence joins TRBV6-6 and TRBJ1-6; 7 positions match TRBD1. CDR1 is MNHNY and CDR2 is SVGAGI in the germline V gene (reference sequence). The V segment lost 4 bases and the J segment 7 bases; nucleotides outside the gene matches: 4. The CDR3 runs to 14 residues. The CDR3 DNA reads TGTGCCAGCAGTTGGGACAGACACAATTCACCCCTCCACTTT. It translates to CASSWDRHNSPLHF.

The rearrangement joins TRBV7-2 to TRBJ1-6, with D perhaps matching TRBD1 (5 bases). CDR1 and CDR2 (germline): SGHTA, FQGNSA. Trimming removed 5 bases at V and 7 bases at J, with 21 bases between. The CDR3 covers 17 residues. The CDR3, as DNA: TGTGCCAGCAGCCCCCAAGGAGCAGGGTGGTCCAATTCACCCCTCCACTTT. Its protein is CASSPQGAGWSNSPLHF.

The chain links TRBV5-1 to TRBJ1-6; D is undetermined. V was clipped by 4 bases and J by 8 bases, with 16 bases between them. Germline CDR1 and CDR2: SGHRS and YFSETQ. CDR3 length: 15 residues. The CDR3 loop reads CASSLGLRGDSPLHF. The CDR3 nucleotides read TGCGCCAGCAGCCTAGGGTTGCGCGGTGATTCACCCCTCCACTTT. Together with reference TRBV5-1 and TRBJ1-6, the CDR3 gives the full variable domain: KAGVTQTPRYLIKTRGQQVTLSCSPISGHRSVSWYQQTPGQGLQFLFEYFSETQRNKGNFPGRFSGRQFSNSRSEMNVSTLELGDSALYLCASSLGLRGDSPLHFGNGTRLTVT.